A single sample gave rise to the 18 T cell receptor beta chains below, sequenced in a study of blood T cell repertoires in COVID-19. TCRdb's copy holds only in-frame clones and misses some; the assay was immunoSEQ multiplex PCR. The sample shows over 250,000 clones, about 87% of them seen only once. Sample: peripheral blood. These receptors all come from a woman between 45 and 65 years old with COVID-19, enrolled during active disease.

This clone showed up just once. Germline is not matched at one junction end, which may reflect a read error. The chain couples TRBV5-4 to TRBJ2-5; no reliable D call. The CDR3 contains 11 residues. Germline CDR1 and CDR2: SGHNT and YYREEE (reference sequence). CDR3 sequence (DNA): TGTGCCAGCAGCTCCCAAAAGACCCAGTACTTC. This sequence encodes CASSSQKTQYF.

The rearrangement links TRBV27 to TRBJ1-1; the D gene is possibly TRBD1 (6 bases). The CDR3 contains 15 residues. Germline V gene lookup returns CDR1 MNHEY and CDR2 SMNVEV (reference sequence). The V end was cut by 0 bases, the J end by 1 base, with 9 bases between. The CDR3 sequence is CASSLSQGWNTEAFF. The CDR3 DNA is TGTGCCAGCAGTTTATCCCAGGGGTGGAACACTGAAGCTTTCTTT.

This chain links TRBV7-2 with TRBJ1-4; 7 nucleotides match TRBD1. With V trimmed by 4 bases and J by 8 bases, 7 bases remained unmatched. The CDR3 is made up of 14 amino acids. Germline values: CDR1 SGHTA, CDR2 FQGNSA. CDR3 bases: TGTGCCAGCAGCTCCTCAGACAGGGCCGAAAAACTGTTTTTT. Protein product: CASSSSDRAEKLFF.

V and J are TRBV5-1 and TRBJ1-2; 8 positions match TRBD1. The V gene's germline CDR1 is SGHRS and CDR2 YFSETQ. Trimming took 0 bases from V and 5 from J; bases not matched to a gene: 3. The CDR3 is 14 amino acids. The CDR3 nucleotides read TGCGCCAGCAGCTTGGCGACAGGGGCGTATGGCTACACCTTC. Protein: CASSLATGAYGYTF.

The CDR3 reads CSAKEGSEQYF. The CDR3 nucleotides are TGCAGTGCAAAGGAGGGGTCCGAGCAGTACTTC. V usage is TRBV20-1 and J usage is TRBJ2-7, with a possible D match to TRBD2 (6 bases). The CDR3 is 11 amino acids. CDR1 and CDR2 from the germline V gene are DFQATT and SNEGSKA (reference sequence). V lost 6 bases, J lost 6 bases, and 12 bases lay in between.

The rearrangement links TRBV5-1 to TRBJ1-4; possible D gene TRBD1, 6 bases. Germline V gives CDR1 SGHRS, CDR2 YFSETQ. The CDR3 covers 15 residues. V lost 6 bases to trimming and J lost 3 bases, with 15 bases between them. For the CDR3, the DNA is TGCGCCAGCACCCGGACAGCCATGGCTAATGAAAAACTGTTTTTT. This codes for CASTRTAMANEKLFF.

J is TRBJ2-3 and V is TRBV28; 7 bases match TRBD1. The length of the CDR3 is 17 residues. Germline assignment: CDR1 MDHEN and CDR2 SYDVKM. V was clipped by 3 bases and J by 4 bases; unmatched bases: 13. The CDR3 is CASSFPGHPQGADTQYF. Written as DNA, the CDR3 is TGTGCCAGCAGTTTCCCGGGACATCCCCAGGGGGCAGATACGCAGTATTTT.

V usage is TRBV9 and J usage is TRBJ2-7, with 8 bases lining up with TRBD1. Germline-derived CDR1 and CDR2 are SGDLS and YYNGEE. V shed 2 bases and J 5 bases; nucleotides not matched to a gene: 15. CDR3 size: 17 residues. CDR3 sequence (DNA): TGTGCCAGCAGCGTCACCGGACAGGGAGGAACTGTCCACGAGCAGTACTTC. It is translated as CASSVTGQGGTVHEQYF.

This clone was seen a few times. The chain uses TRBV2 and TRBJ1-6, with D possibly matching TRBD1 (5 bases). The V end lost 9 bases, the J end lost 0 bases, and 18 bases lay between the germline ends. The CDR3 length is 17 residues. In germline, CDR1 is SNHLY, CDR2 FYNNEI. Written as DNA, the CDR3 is TGTGCCAGGTCTGGGCAACAGGCGAGCTCCTATAATTCACCCCTCCACTTT. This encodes CARSGQQASSYNSPLHF.

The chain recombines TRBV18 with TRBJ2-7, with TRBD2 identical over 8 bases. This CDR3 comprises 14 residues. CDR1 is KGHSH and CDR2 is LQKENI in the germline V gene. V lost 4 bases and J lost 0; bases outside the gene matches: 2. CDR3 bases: TGTGCCAGCTCACTAGCGGGAAACTCCTACGAGCAGTACTTC. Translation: CASSLAGNSYEQYF. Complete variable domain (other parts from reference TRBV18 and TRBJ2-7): NAGVMQNPRHLVRRRGQEARLRCSPMKGHSHVYWYRQLPEEGLKFMVYLQKENIIDESGMPKERFSAEFPKEGPSILRIQQVVRGDSAAYFCASSLAGNSYEQYFGPGTRLTVT.

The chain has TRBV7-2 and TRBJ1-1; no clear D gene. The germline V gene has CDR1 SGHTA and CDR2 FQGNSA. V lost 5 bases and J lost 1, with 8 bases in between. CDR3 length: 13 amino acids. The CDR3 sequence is CASSTRPNTEAFF. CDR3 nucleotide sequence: TGTGCCAGCAGCACCAGGCCGAACACTGAAGCTTTCTTT. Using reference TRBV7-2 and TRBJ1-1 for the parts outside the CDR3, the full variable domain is GAGVSQSPSNKVTEKGKDVELRCDPISGHTALYWYRQSLGQGLEFLIYFQGNSAPDKSGLPSDRFSAERTGGSVSTLTIQRTQQEDSAVYLCASSTRPNTEAFFGQGTRLTVV.

CDR3 sequence reads: CAWSQGGQGAGNTIYF. The CDR3, as DNA: TGTGCCTGGAGTCAGGGGGGACAGGGGGCTGGAAACACCATATATTTT. The J gene is TRBJ1-3, the V gene TRBV30, with 11 bases matching TRBD1. Germline trimming cut 2 bases from V and 2 bases from J; bases unmatched to any gene: 5. The germline V gene encodes CDR1 GTSNPN and CDR2 SVGIG (reference sequence). The CDR3 totals 16 residues.

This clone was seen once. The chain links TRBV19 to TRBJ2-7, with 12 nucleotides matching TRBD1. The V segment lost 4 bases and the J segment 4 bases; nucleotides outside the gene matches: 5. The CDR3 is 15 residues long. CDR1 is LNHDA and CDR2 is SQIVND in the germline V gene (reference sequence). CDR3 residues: CASSKEGQGAYEQYF. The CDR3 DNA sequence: TGTGCCAGTAGTAAGGAGGGACAGGGGGCTTACGAGCAGTACTTC.

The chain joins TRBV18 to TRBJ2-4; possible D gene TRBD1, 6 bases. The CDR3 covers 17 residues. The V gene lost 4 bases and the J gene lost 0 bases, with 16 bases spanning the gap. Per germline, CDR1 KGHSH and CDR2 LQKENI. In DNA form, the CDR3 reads TGTGCCAGCTCACTAAACGACAGGAGATTAGCCAAAAACATTCAGTACTTC. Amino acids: CASSLNDRRLAKNIQYF.

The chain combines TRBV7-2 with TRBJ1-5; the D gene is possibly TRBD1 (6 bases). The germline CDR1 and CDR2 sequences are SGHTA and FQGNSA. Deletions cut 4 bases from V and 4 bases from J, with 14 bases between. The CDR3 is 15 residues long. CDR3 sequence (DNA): TGTGCCAGCAGCTCTAGTCGGGACAAGAATCAGCCCCAGCATTTT. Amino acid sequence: CASSSSRDKNQPQHF. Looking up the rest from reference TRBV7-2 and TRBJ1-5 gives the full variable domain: GAGVSQSPSNKVTEKGKDVELRCDPISGHTALYWYRQSLGQGLEFLIYFQGNSAPDKSGLPSDRFSAERTGGSVSTLTIQRTQQEDSAVYLCASSSSRDKNQPQHFGDGTRLSIL.

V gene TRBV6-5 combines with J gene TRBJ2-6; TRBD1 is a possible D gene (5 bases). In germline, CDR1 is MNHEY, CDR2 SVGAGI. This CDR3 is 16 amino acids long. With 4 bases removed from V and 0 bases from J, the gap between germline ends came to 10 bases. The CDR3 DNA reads TGTGCCAGCAGTTCTTTACAGGTCTCTGGGGCCAACGTCCTGACTTTC. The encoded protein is CASSSLQVSGANVLTF.

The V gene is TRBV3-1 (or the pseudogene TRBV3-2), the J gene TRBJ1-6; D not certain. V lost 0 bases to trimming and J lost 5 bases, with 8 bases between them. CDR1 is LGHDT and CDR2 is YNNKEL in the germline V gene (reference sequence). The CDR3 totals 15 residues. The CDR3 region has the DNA TGTGCCAGCAGCCAAGAGGGCAGAAATAATTCACCCCTCCACTTT. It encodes CASSQEGRNNSPLHF.

CDR3 loop: CASSRGATNEKLFF. For the CDR3, the DNA is TGTGCCAGCAGTCGAGGTGCAACTAATGAAAAACTGTTTTTT. This chain uses TRBV6-2 or TRBV6-3 with TRBJ1-4; the D is unclear. CDR3 length: 14 amino acids. In germline, CDR1 is MNHEY, CDR2 SVGEGT. V was cut by 5 bases and J by 0 bases, with 7 bases left in between.